Listed here are 32 T cell receptor beta chains from one sample, sequenced in a study of blood T cell repertoires in COVID-19. Generated by immunoSEQ multiplex PCR, the TCRdb table keeps only in-frame clones and is missing some. The sample consists of roughly 220,000 clones, 65% to 85% of them appearing once. Sequenced material: PBMCs or T cells enriched from blood (not recorded which). These receptors all come from a woman aged 35 to 49 who had recovered from COVID-19.

The chain uses TRBV4-1 and TRBJ1-2, with 11 bases aligning to TRBD1. From germline, CDR1 is MGHRA and CDR2 YSYEKL. The CDR3 runs 16 residues. V lost 3 bases to trimming and J lost 4 bases; unmatched junction nucleotides: 7. This chain's CDR3 is CASSHPGQGAAYGYTF. The CDR3 DNA is TGCGCCAGCAGCCACCCCGGACAGGGGGCGGCCTATGGCTACACCTTC.

The gene calls are TRBV9 and TRBJ1-6; D is unclear. Germline V gene data show CDR1 as SGDLS and CDR2 as YYNGEE. Trimming cost V 0 bases and J 7 bases, with 11 bases left between them. This CDR3 region has 15 residues. The CDR3 sequence is CASSVGGSGNSPLHF. The CDR3 nucleotides read TGTGCCAGCAGCGTAGGAGGGTCCGGCAATTCACCCCTCCACTTT. The full variable domain, rest sourced from reference TRBV9 and TRBJ1-6, is DSGVTQTPKHLITATGQRVTLRCSPRSGDLSVYWYQQSLDQGLQFLIQYYNGEERAKGNILERFSAQQFPDLHSELNLSSLELGDSALYFCASSVGGSGNSPLHFGNGTRLTVT.

This chain links TRBV30 with TRBJ2-5; no definite D call. CDR3 length: 11 amino acids. Germline lookup yields CDR1 GTSNPN and CDR2 SVGIG (reference sequence). V lost 5 bases to trimming and J lost 4 bases, with 8 bases between them. CDR3 coding DNA: TGTGCCTGGCAGATCAGAGAGACCCAGTACTTC. Amino acids: CAWQIRETQYF.

This chain links TRBV7-9 with TRBJ2-2; TRBD1 matches at 7 bases. This CDR3 spans 16 amino acids. The germline gives CDR1 SEHNR, CDR2 FQNEAQ (reference sequence). V lost 6 bases, J lost 3 bases, and 10 bases stayed unmatched. The CDR3 protein is CASRLVWDRDTGELFF. DNA of the CDR3: TGTGCCAGCAGACTAGTCTGGGACAGAGACACCGGGGAGCTGTTTTTT.

This sequence joins TRBV11-3 and TRBJ1-4; D uncertain. Per the germline V gene, CDR1 is SGHNT and CDR2 is YENEEA. The length of the CDR3 is 14 residues. V shed 3 bases and J shed 5 bases, with 10 bases lying between them. CDR3 in amino acids: CASSFRLNNEKLFF. Written as DNA, the CDR3 is TGTGCCAGCAGCTTTCGGTTGAACAATGAAAAACTGTTTTTT.

This clone is large by share. The junction and the germline gene differ at one end; a read error may be behind it. The chain joins TRBV19 to TRBJ1-2; D remains ambiguous. Germline V CDR1 and CDR2: LNHDA, SQIVND (reference sequence). This CDR3 comprises 16 residues. The CDR3 loop reads CASSNGQQSRSYRYTF. The CDR3 DNA reads TGTGCCAGTAGTAACGGTCAACAGTCCAGGTCCTATCGCTACACCTTC. Filled out from reference TRBV19 and TRBJ1-2, the complete variable domain reads DGGITQSPKYLFRKEGQNVTLSCEQNLNHDAMYWYRQDPGQGLRLIYYSQIVNDFQKGDIAEGYSVSREKKESFPLTVTSAQKNPTAFYLCASSNGQQSRSYRYTFGSGTRLTVV.

The chain links TRBV19 to TRBJ2-2, with D possibly matching TRBD2 (5 bases). CDR1 is LNHDA and CDR2 is SQIVND in the germline V gene (reference sequence). This CDR3 has 14 amino acids. V was shortened by 5 bases and J by 3 bases, with 10 bases between the two germline ends. This CDR3 reads CASSVVRDTGELFF. DNA for the CDR3: TGTGCCAGTAGTGTGGTGCGGGACACCGGGGAGCTGTTTTTT.

The CDR3 loop is CASSRQGSLNQPQHF. CDR3 sequence (DNA): TGTGCCAGCAGTCGACAGGGATCACTAAATCAGCCCCAGCATTTT. The chain recombines TRBV2 with TRBJ1-5; 7 bases align to TRBD1. This CDR3 is 15 amino acids long. With V trimmed by 5 bases and J by 4 bases, 8 bases remained unmatched. The germline V gene encodes CDR1 SNHLY and CDR2 FYNNEI.

The chain carries TRBV5-1 and TRBJ2-1; weak D call: TRBD1 (6 bases). Between the trimmed V and J ends, which lost 0 bases and 7 bases, there was a span of 11 bases. Per the germline V gene, CDR1 is SGHRS and CDR2 is YFSETQ. The CDR3 is 14 residues long. The DNA for the CDR3 is TGCGCCAGCAGCTTGGATCACAGGGTGAATGAGCAGTTCTTC. It codes for CASSLDHRVNEQFF.

This clone was detected only once. The chain combines TRBV30 with TRBJ1-5; 10 bases align to TRBD1. V was clipped by 5 bases and J by 5 bases; unmatched bases: 3. Germline V gene data show CDR1 as GTSNPN and CDR2 as SVGIG (reference sequence). CDR3 size: 13 residues. The CDR3 sequence is CAWDRGLDQPQHF. CDR3 nucleotide sequence: TGTGCCTGGGACAGGGGGCTGGATCAGCCCCAGCATTTT.

The chain joins TRBV28 to TRBJ2-7; tentatively, D is TRBD2 (6 bases). The ends were cut back, 7 bases at V and 6 bases at J, with 16 bases in the middle. Germline V gene lookup returns CDR1 MDHEN and CDR2 SYDVKM. The CDR3 has 13 amino acids. For the CDR3, the DNA is TGTGCCAGCACGGCGGGAACAACCCGCGAGCAGTACTTC. Translation: CASTAGTTREQYF.

V and J are TRBV28 and TRBJ1-3; TRBD1 matches 8 bases. The germline CDR1 and CDR2 sequences are MDHEN and SYDVKM. V dropped 6 bases and J dropped 4; count of bases not matched to a gene: 11. The CDR3 has 16 residues. The CDR3 reads CASSRTQGARGNTIYF. In DNA form, the CDR3 reads TGTGCCAGCAGCCGTACCCAGGGGGCGCGAGGAAACACCATATATTTT.

This chain joins TRBV27 and TRBJ2-5, with 9 bases matching TRBD2. The germline gives CDR1 MNHEY, CDR2 SMNVEV (reference sequence). The V and J ends lost 7 bases and 5 bases, in that order; junction bases with no gene match: 11. The CDR3 length is 15 residues. The CDR3, as DNA: TGTGCCAGCAATAGGTTAGCGGGAGTGATGGAGACCCAGTACTTC. Translated, it gives CASNRLAGVMETQYF.

J is TRBJ2-3 and V is TRBV18; 8 positions match TRBD2. V trimming: 6 bases; J trimming: 3 bases; junction bases outside the gene matches: 5. The CDR3 covers 14 residues. CDR1 is KGHSH, CDR2 LQKENI, per germline. The CDR3 spells CASSPGLATDTQYF. CDR3 DNA sequence: TGTGCCAGCTCGCCCGGACTAGCTACAGATACGCAGTATTTT.

The CDR3 region is CASSHKDRGMGRANEKLFF. The CDR3 nucleotides are TGCGCCAGCAGCCACAAGGACAGGGGCATGGGAAGGGCTAATGAAAAACTGTTTTTT. The chain combines TRBV4-1 with TRBJ1-4; 9 positions agree with TRBD1. Losses at the gene ends were 3 bases for V and 3 bases for J; bases not matched to a gene: 14. The CDR3 has 19 residues. Germline V lookup: CDR1 MGHRA, CDR2 YSYEKL.

The rearrangement links TRBV5-1 to TRBJ2-7, with D tentatively TRBD2 (6 bases). V was cut by 5 bases and J by 7 bases, with 16 bases left in between. The CDR3 length is 13 residues. Germline V lookup: CDR1 SGHRS, CDR2 YFSETQ. CDR3 sequence (DNA): TGCGCCAGCAGGGAGAGCGGGTCGGGGGAGCAGTACTTC. Protein: CASRESGSGEQYF.

The count of this clone is one. V is TRBV5-4 and J is TRBJ2-1; D is uncertain. Per germline, CDR1 SGHNT and CDR2 YYREEE (reference sequence). The CDR3 totals 12 residues. Between the trimmed V and J ends, which lost 2 bases and 12 bases, there was a span of 12 bases. CDR3 nucleotide sequence: TGTGCCAGCAGCTTCGACTTAGATGGGCAGTTCTTC. Translation: CASSFDLDGQFF.

This chain connects TRBV3-1 (or the pseudogene TRBV3-2) to TRBJ2-3; the match to TRBD2 covers 7 bases. The CDR3 covers 15 residues. Trimming cost V 0 bases and J 7 bases; bases outside gene matches: 7. The germline V gene encodes CDR1 LGHDT and CDR2 YNNKEL (reference sequence). The CDR3 loop is CASSQDLWRENTQYF. The CDR3 nucleotides read TGTGCCAGCAGCCAAGATCTCTGGCGGGAGAATACGCAGTATTTT.

This clone was seen a handful of times. V and J are TRBV29-1 and TRBJ1-5, with a weak D call TRBD1 (6 bases). Trimming removed 6 bases from V and 2 bases from J, with 14 bases in between. Germline V gene lookup returns CDR1 SQVTM and CDR2 ANQGSEA. The CDR3 covers 14 residues. The CDR3 bases are TGCAGCGTGAGGGCGGGGGCAGGCAATCAGCCCCAGCATTTT. Its protein product is CSVRAGAGNQPQHF.

This clone was picked up one time. In DNA form, the CDR3 reads TGTGCCAGTGCCCGGGACAGAGGGCATGGCTACACCTTC. This codes for CASARDRGHGYTF. The chain carries TRBV19 and TRBJ1-2; 7 bases match TRBD1. V lost 8 bases and J lost 6; bases outside the gene matches: 9. Germline V lookup: CDR1 LNHDA, CDR2 SQIVND (reference sequence). The CDR3 extends over 13 amino acids.

This clone occurred once. The CDR3 protein is CASSYGGLYGYTF. The CDR3 bases are TGTGCCAGCAGTTACGGGGGACTCTATGGCTACACCTTC. The J gene is TRBJ1-2, the V gene TRBV6-2 or TRBV6-3, with D possibly being TRBD1 (5 bases). Trimming removed 2 bases at V and 4 bases at J, with 8 bases between. The CDR3 consists of 13 residues. The germline V gene has CDR1 MNHEY and CDR2 SVGEGT.

The CDR3 is CASRSGTSVNEQFF. The CDR3 coding sequence is TGCGCCAGCAGGTCCGGGACTAGCGTTAATGAGCAGTTCTTC. V usage is TRBV5-1 and J usage is TRBJ2-1; 10 bases match TRBD2. Germline V gene data show CDR1 as SGHRS and CDR2 as YFSETQ. V shed 5 bases, J shed 7 bases, and the junction held 6 bases outside the gene matches. The CDR3 consists of 14 residues.

V gene TRBV7-2 combines with J gene TRBJ2-5; no firm D call. V was clipped by 2 bases and J by 3 bases, with 13 bases between them. CDR1 SGHTA and CDR2 FQGNSA come from the germline V gene. The CDR3 covers 15 residues. The DNA for the CDR3 is TGTGCCAGCAGCTTATCAGGTGTATTGGAAGAGACCCAGTACTTC. Its translation is CASSLSGVLEETQYF.

This clone was seen only a few times. The rearrangement links TRBV27 to TRBJ1-1, with D perhaps matching TRBD1 (5 bases). Germline assignment: CDR1 MNHEY and CDR2 SMNVEV (reference sequence). CDR3 size: 14 residues. V shed 3 bases and J shed 7 bases, with 15 bases lying between them. CDR3 DNA: TGTGCCAGCAGTTTGGGGCAGGGAATGGGTGAAGCTTTCTTT. Protein product: CASSLGQGMGEAFF.

The V and J genes are TRBV7-3 and TRBJ2-2; D gene uncertain. V was pared by 1 base and J by 1 base, with 4 bases between. Germline values: CDR1 SGHTA, CDR2 FQGTGA. The length of the CDR3 is 14 residues. The CDR3 loop is CASSLMRNTGELFF. CDR3 DNA: TGTGCCAGCAGCTTAATGAGGAACACCGGGGAGCTGTTTTTT.

In nucleotides, the CDR3 is TGTGCCAGCAGTTACGGGGGCGCAGATACGCAGTATTTT. This gives the protein CASSYGGADTQYF. The rearrangement links TRBV6-5 to TRBJ2-3; the D gene is possibly TRBD1 (6 bases). The V gene's germline CDR1 is MNHEY and CDR2 SVGAGI. The CDR3 sequence is 13 residues long. Trimming removed 2 bases at V and 4 bases at J, with 7 bases between.

V is TRBV15 and J is TRBJ1-5; D is unresolved. This CDR3 spans 17 amino acids. The germline gives CDR1 LNHNV, CDR2 YYDKDF (reference sequence). Trimming removed 0 bases from V and 0 bases from J, with 12 bases in between. The CDR3 reads CATSRDRRTYSNQPQHF. In nucleotides, the CDR3 is TGTGCCACCAGCAGAGACCGACGGACTTATAGCAATCAGCCCCAGCATTTT.

The chain is built from TRBV15 and TRBJ2-7, with TRBD1 matching 7 bases. The CDR3 extends over 13 amino acids. The V and J ends lost 1 base and 3 bases, in that order; junction bases with no gene match: 0. Germline lookup yields CDR1 LNHNV and CDR2 YYDKDF (reference sequence). This chain's CDR3 is CATSRGDSYEQYV. As DNA, the CDR3 is TGTGCCACCAGCAGAGGGGACAGCTACGAGCAGTACGTC.

This chain connects TRBV27 to TRBJ2-7; 12 bases agree with TRBD2. The CDR3 is made up of 14 amino acids. Germline V gene sequence: CDR1 MNHEY, CDR2 SMNVEV (reference sequence). V gave up 8 bases and J gave up 6 bases; unmatched junction bases: 8. CDR3 nucleotide sequence: TGTGCCAGCCGGGCTAGCGGGAGGGCCTCCGAGCAGTACGTC. Translating gives CASRASGRASEQYV.

The chain is built from TRBV7-2 and TRBJ2-2; weak D call: TRBD1 (6 bases). There are 16 residues in the CDR3. Germline CDR1 is SGHTA and CDR2 is FQGNSA. V was clipped by 3 bases and J by 1 base, with 12 bases between them. The CDR3 spells CASSFHLGGNTGELFF. The CDR3 DNA reads as TGTGCCAGCAGCTTTCATCTAGGGGGGAACACCGGGGAGCTGTTTTTT.

The chain is built from TRBV5-1 and TRBJ2-3; D uncertain. This CDR3 spans 12 amino acids. In germline, CDR1 is SGHRS, CDR2 YFSETQ. Trimming removed 4 bases from V and 2 bases from J, with 5 bases in between. The CDR3 is CASSVYTDTQYF. In DNA, the CDR3 is TGCGCCAGCAGCGTGTACACAGATACGCAGTATTTT.

The gene calls are TRBV27 and TRBJ2-5; TRBD2 matches 9 bases. V shed 5 bases, J shed 4 bases, and the junction held 2 bases outside the gene matches. Per germline, CDR1 MNHEY and CDR2 SMNVEV (reference sequence). This CDR3 spans 13 amino acids. The chain's CDR3 is CASSNSGRETQYF. Written as DNA, the CDR3 is TGTGCCAGCAGTAATAGCGGGAGAGAGACCCAGTACTTC.